This T cell receptor (beta chain) originates from a study of Ad26.COV2.S vaccination and SARS-CoV-2 variants. Study context: Intramuscular Ad26.COV2.S doses were given once or twice, 56 days apart.

Treatment here: 15 to 20 received Ad26.COV2.S at low or high dose, single or two shots; several received placebo; per-sample allocation not given. At day 63 after the first vaccine or placebo injection, samples were drawn. It was an adult aged 18-55 years in Boston who was the donor. Only in-frame clones appear in the TCRdb table, and some are missing; sequencing was by immunoSEQ multiplex PCR. The repertoire has 400,000 or so clones, around 85% of them found once; the top ten carry under 4%. In germline, CDR1 is SGDLS, CDR2 YYNGEE. V was pared by 0 bases and J by 6 bases, with 15 bases between. The CDR3 loop spans 15 amino acids.

The source material was peripheral blood, sampled in a trial of Ad26.COV2.S vaccine versus placebo. The origin of this receptor is a person between 18 and 65 years old who received the Ad26.COV2.S COVID-19 vaccine or a placebo. The V call is TRBV9, the J call TRBJ1-1; D gene uncertain. CDR3 residues: CASSVGVTTAAEAFF. The CDR3 DNA sequence: TGTGCCAGCAGCGTAGGGGTTACCACGGCCGCTGAAGCTTTCTTT. The variable domain in full, with the rest retrieved from reference TRBV9 and TRBJ1-1, is DSGVTQTPKHLITATGQRVTLRCSPRSGDLSVYWYQQSLDQGLQFLIQYYNGEERAKGNILERFSAQQFPDLHSELNLSSLELGDSALYFCASSVGVTTAAEAFFGQGTRLTVV.